The TCR beta chain under discussion was sequenced for a study of blood T cell repertoires in COVID-19. About the study: Acute-phase and convalescent COVID-19 samples originated in the United States, Italy and Spain. The analysed material was cDNA or gDNA that came from T cells, B-cell-depleted T cells, or PBMCs.

Per the original data handling: Reference gene primer amplification gave estimated nucleated cell counts. Clones were read by immunoSEQ multiplex PCR, and TCRdb kept only the in-frame ones, dropping some. V and J calls plus clone size are reproduced from that table; the DNA served to infer D and trimming. Of 100,000 or so clones detected, over 75% appear once; the ten largest clones hold 3.5% to 4%. The germline V and J ends were trimmed by 6 bases and 8 bases, with 11 bases remaining between them. Germline CDR1 and CDR2: LGHDT and YNNKEL (reference sequence). The CDR3 consists of 13 residues. This receptor was obtained from a man in his 60s with acute or convalescent COVID-19. The specimen was peripheral blood. The chain uses TRBV3-1 (or the pseudogene TRBV3-2) and TRBJ2-6, with D tentatively TRBD2 (5 bases). The CDR3, as DNA: TGTGCCAGCAGTCTCCCGGGGACCAACGTCCTGACTTTC. Amino acids: CASSLPGTNVLTF.